The text below deals with one T cell receptor beta chain. The target antigen is unknown. The entry originates in a study of graft-versus-host responses after intestinal transplantation. The wider study: Among the recipients, transplants were multivisceral, liver-intestinal, or isolated intestinal.

The CDR3 sequence is 15 residues long. After removal of 5 bases from V and 7 bases from J, the junction contained 11 bases not matched to a gene. From germline, CDR1 is SGHTA and CDR2 FQGTGA. Produced via immunoSEQ multiplex PCR; TCRdb's table is partial and in-frame only. The sample includes 90,000 to 150,000 clones, 85% to 95% of them seen just once. The chain employs TRBV7-3 and TRBJ2-1, with 7 positions matching TRBD2. The TCR comes from a human donor who received an intestinal transplant. The input for sequencing was unstimulated CD4+ T cells sorted from spleen or lymph node cells, taken before intestinal transplant. The CDR3 region has the DNA TGTGCCAGCAGCCCCGGCGGGAGTAATACAAATGAGCAGTTCTTC. Encoded protein: CASSPGGSNTNEQFF.